This is a list of T cell receptor beta chains from one sample in a study of graft-versus-host responses after intestinal transplantation. Using immunoSEQ multiplex PCR, the repertoire was profiled, and TCRdb retains in-frame clones only, with some absent. The table shows fewer than 55,000 clones, with approximately 95% occurring only once. Antigens of these TCRs are unknown. The starting material was unstimulated CD8+ T cells sorted from spleen or lymph node cells, obtained before transplant. Receptors were obtained from a human donor who was the organ donor for an intestinal transplant. The CDR3 runs from the conserved cysteine through the conserved F or W. Each record gives: D gene, J gene, V gene, CDR3 protein. D genes are given only for firm matches.

D: .; J: TRBJ1-1; V: TRBV5-4; CDR3: CAMGSNTEAFF
D: .; J: TRBJ2-2; V: TRBV9; CDR3: CASSVFPLPEELFF
D: .; J: TRBJ2-7; V: TRBV30; CDR3: CAWNAGVTYEQYF
D: .; J: TRBJ1-3; V: TRBV28; CDR3: CASSLLGSGNTIYF
D: .; J: TRBJ2-1; V: TRBV11-2; CDR3: CASSLNFLLATQDNEQFF
D: .; J: TRBJ1-1; V: TRBV9; CDR3: CASSDNREGVTEAFF
D: .; J: TRBJ1-1; V: TRBV18; CDR3: CASSPESFSSLDAFF
D: TRBD1; J: TRBJ1-1; V: TRBV4-1; CDR3: CASSLRGRSTEAFF
D: .; J: TRBJ2-7; V: TRBV7-8; CDR3: CASSFTAQPYEQYF
D: TRBD1; J: TRBJ2-3; V: TRBV9; CDR3: CASSVDRGQHNTDTQYF
D: .; J: TRBJ1-3; V: TRBV19; CDR3: CASFRVPFSGNTIYF
D: TRBD2; J: TRBJ2-7; V: TRBV9; CDR3: CASSATSGSYEQYF
D: TRBD2; J: TRBJ2-1; V: TRBV4-3; CDR3: CASTRTSGGENEQFF
D: TRBD2; J: TRBJ2-2; V: TRBV4-3; CDR3: CASSQDRLAGEYTGELFF
D: .; J: TRBJ2-3; V: TRBV5-1; CDR3: CASSLTRLSTDTQYF
D: .; J: TRBJ1-2; V: TRBV6-1; CDR3: CASSEFPGGRKDYGYTF
D: .; J: TRBJ1-1; V: TRBV28; CDR3: CASSLEGENTEAFF
D: TRBD1; J: TRBJ2-7; V: TRBV27; CDR3: CASSLGQGVYEQYF
D: .; J: TRBJ1-1; V: TRBV7-9; CDR3: CASSPPPWTENTEAFF
D: .; J: TRBJ2-1; V: TRBV9; CDR3: CASSARGYNEQFF
D: .; J: TRBJ2-7; V: TRBV11-2; CDR3: CASSLGWSEQYF
D: TRBD1; J: TRBJ2-1; V: TRBV27; CDR3: CASSAGTGIYNEQFF
D: .; J: TRBJ1-2; V: TRBV4-1; CDR3: CASSQDPRNIYGYTF
D: .; J: TRBJ2-1; V: TRBV7-3; CDR3: CASSLAANTHNEQFF
D: .; J: TRBJ2-5; V: TRBV28; CDR3: CASSLLRGQETQYF
D: .; J: TRBJ1-1; V: TRBV7-9; CDR3: CASSTGLSSLEAFF